These 3 T cell receptor beta chains originate from one sample sequenced in a study of shared clonotypes between healthy human individuals. Sequenced by immunoSEQ multiplex PCR; TCRdb stores in-frame clones only, minus some. The table has roughly 770,000 clones, approximately 96% seen once. Positively selected for CCR7, the CD45RO-negative cells used as naive CD8 cells excluded terminally differentiated effector memory CD45RA+ cells. Sequenced: naive CD8+ T cells sorted from blood. The receptors shown here come from a man aged 25-45 years in good health.

This chain connects TRBV7-8 to TRBJ2-5; TRBD2 matches 11 bases. V lost 2 bases to trimming and J lost 4 bases; unmatched junction nucleotides: 9. The CDR3 consists of 17 residues. The germline CDR1 and CDR2 sequences are SGHVS and FQNEAQ. The CDR3 region has the DNA TGTGCCAGCAGCTTACCAATAGCGGGAGGGCCTCGAGAGACCCAGTACTTC. Its translation: CASSLPIAGGPRETQYF.

This chain joins TRBV27 and TRBJ2-7; a weak D match, TRBD1 (6 bases). V lost 2 bases to trimming and J lost 7 bases, with 12 bases between them. CDR3 length equals 13 residues. The germline V gene has CDR1 MNHEY and CDR2 SMNVEV (reference sequence). Here the CDR3 DNA reads TGTGCCAGCAGTTTAACAGGGCCACGGGAGCAGTACTTC. It yields the protein CASSLTGPREQYF.

This clone appeared once. This chain connects TRBV4-1 to TRBJ2-3; tentative D call: TRBD2 (6 bases). This CDR3 is 17 amino acids long. Trimming took off 0 bases at V and 0 bases at J, with 13 bases between the two ends. CDR1 and CDR2 (germline): MGHRA, YSYEKL. The CDR3 loop reads CASSQDGAGTSTDTQYF. CDR3 bases: TGCGCCAGCAGCCAAGATGGGGCGGGAACTAGCACAGATACGCAGTATTTT.